What follows are 21 T cell receptor beta chains derived from one specimen sequenced in a study of shared clonotypes between healthy human individuals (dated by TCRdb to the early 2020s). Libraries came from the immunoSEQ multiplex PCR assay. The immuneACCESS repertoire file appears here via TCRdb, limited to in-frame rearrangements. These files lack a portion of the clones; in checked studies, under half of the deficit traces to unresolved V genes, and the cause of the others is not known. This sample holds some 200,000 clones; 65% were observed only once. The ten largest clones represent over 8.5% of the sample. Sequencing used memory CD4+ T cells sorted from blood. In the paper's terms, the cell subset or site label means: CD45RA-negative fraction. The receptor set was obtained from a man aged 25 to 45 in good health.

The J gene is TRBJ2-2, the V gene TRBV19; 8 nucleotides match TRBD2. Germline V CDR1 and CDR2: LNHDA, SQIVND (reference sequence). The V and J ends lost 7 bases and 0 bases, in that order; junction bases with no gene match: 10. The CDR3 sequence is 17 residues long. CDR3: CASTLPGLGANTGELFF. The DNA of the CDR3 is TGTGCCAGTACTCTCCCGGGACTAGGCGCGAACACCGGGGAGCTGTTTTTT.

This clone was recorded once. The rearrangement uses TRBV19 and TRBJ1-1; perhaps TRBD1 as D (6 bases). The CDR3 is 13 amino acids. Germline V lookup: CDR1 LNHDA, CDR2 SQIVND (reference sequence). V dropped 8 bases and J dropped 10 bases, with 20 bases sitting between them. CDR3 DNA sequence: TGTGCCAGTTTCCGGGACACCCTTGGAGGAGCTTTCTTT. Protein sequence: CASFRDTLGGAFF.

V usage is TRBV19 and J usage is TRBJ2-7, with D tentatively TRBD2 (6 bases). V lost 10 bases, J lost 1 base, and 20 bases lay in between. Germline CDR1 and CDR2: LNHDA and SQIVND (reference sequence). The CDR3 is made up of 15 amino acids. CDR3 nucleotides: TGTGCCACTACCTCAGGTCCCGGAGGGTCCTACGAGCAGTACTTC. Translated: CATTSGPGGSYEQYF.

This clone has a handful of counts. The chain joins TRBV7-6 to TRBJ2-5; 16 bases align to TRBD2. Germline values: CDR1 SGHVS, CDR2 FNYEAQ. With 1 base clipped from V and 10 bases from J, the junction kept 9 bases outside the gene matches. The CDR3 spans 17 residues. In DNA form, the CDR3 reads TGTGCCAGCAGCTTAGTTGGGACTAGCGGGAGGGGAATGAGCCAGTACTTC. Amino acid sequence: CASSLVGTSGRGMSQYF.

The chain recombines TRBV5-4 with TRBJ1-4; unclear D gene. This CDR3 region has 16 residues. V dropped 0 bases and J dropped 0 bases, with 9 bases sitting between them. Germline V gives CDR1 SGHNT, CDR2 YYREEE (reference sequence). The CDR3 DNA follows: TGTGCCAGCAGCTTGGCAGCAGCCGCAACTAATGAAAAACTGTTTTTT. Protein: CASSLAAAATNEKLFF.

The J gene is TRBJ2-5, the V gene TRBV5-4; TRBD1 matches 7 bases. The CDR3 sequence is 15 residues long. The germline V gene has CDR1 SGHNT and CDR2 YYREEE (reference sequence). Trimming at V came to 7 bases and at J to 2 bases, leaving 11 bases not matched to a gene. CDR3 bases: TGTGCCAGCCACAACCGAGGGACAGTACAAGAGACCCAGTACTTC. This gives the protein CASHNRGTVQETQYF.

This sequence joins TRBV7-2 and TRBJ2-3; D not resolved. Trimming stripped 1 base from V and 3 bases from J, with 5 bases between. This CDR3 region has 13 residues. Germline V gene sequence: CDR1 SGHTA, CDR2 FQGNSA. The CDR3 is CASSLVMTDTQYF. The CDR3 DNA sequence: TGTGCCAGCAGCTTAGTCATGACAGATACGCAGTATTTT.

The chain links TRBV27 to TRBJ2-7; TRBD2 matches 8 bases. There are 16 residues in the CDR3. V dropped 5 bases and J dropped 5; count of bases not matched to a gene: 14. Germline CDR1 is MNHEY and CDR2 is SMNVEV (reference sequence). CDR3 DNA sequence: TGTGCCAGCAGTGCCCTCGCGGGAGGCCCTTCGGACGAGCAGTACTTC. This encodes CASSALAGGPSDEQYF.

The V gene is TRBV19, the J gene TRBJ1-1; D is unresolved. CDR1 is LNHDA, CDR2 SQIVND, per germline (reference sequence). This CDR3 is 11 amino acids long. Trimming stripped 3 bases from V and 8 bases from J, with 7 bases between. The CDR3 region has the DNA TGTGCCAGTAGTATGAGACTAGAAGCTTTCTTT. Translation gives CASSMRLEAFF.

V usage is TRBV10-3 and J usage is TRBJ1-5; D is ambiguous. CDR1 is ENHRY, CDR2 SYGVKD, per germline. The CDR3 contains 15 residues. With 3 bases removed from V and 5 bases from J, the gap between germline ends came to 14 bases. The CDR3 loop reads CAISDDMGYDQPQHF. CDR3 sequence (DNA): TGTGCCATCAGTGATGATATGGGGTACGATCAGCCCCAGCATTTT.

V usage is TRBV28 and J usage is TRBJ2-1; 12 bases fit TRBD2. In germline, CDR1 is MDHEN, CDR2 SYDVKM. This CDR3 has 15 amino acids. Losses at the gene ends were 5 bases for V and 9 bases for J; bases not matched to a gene: 8. For the CDR3, the DNA is TGTGCCAGCAGTCCGACTAGCGGGAGAAGGGGTGAGCAGTTCTTC. Its translation: CASSPTSGRRGEQFF. The full variable domain, in which reference TRBV28 and TRBJ2-1 provide the parts outside the CDR3, is DVKVTQSSRYLVKRTGEKVFLECVQDMDHENMFWYRQDPGLGLRLIYFSYDVKMKEKGDIPEGYSVSREKKERFSLILESASTNQTSMYLCASSPTSGRRGEQFFGPGTRLTVL.

V usage is TRBV2 and J usage is TRBJ2-5; 7 bases align to TRBD1. Germline values: CDR1 SNHLY, CDR2 FYNNEI. Trimming took 6 bases from V and 4 from J; bases not matched to a gene: 11. The CDR3 consists of 15 residues. Here the CDR3 reads CASRVGQPSVETQYF. The CDR3 DNA reads as TGTGCCAGCAGAGTGGGACAGCCCAGCGTAGAGACCCAGTACTTC.

The chain joins TRBV5-1 to TRBJ2-7; possible D gene TRBD2, 6 bases. V lost 1 base to trimming and J lost 6 bases, with 14 bases between them. CDR1 and CDR2 from the germline V gene are SGHRS and YFSETQ. This CDR3 region has 14 residues. The CDR3 loop reads CASSLYGSRSEQYF. The CDR3 DNA reads as TGCGCCAGCAGCTTGTACGGGAGTAGGTCCGAGCAGTACTTC.

The chain combines TRBV10-1 with TRBJ2-5, with D possibly matching TRBD2 (5 bases). CDR1 and CDR2 from the germline V gene are WNHNN and SYGVQD (reference sequence). CDR3 length: 15 residues. Deletions cut 0 bases from V and 0 bases from J, with 8 bases between. The CDR3 sequence: CASSESRGNQETQYF. For the CDR3, the DNA is TGCGCCAGCAGTGAGTCACGAGGGAACCAAGAGACCCAGTACTTC.

A few counts support this clone. The chain employs TRBV30 and TRBJ2-3; the D gene is possibly TRBD1 (6 bases). There are 13 residues in the CDR3. V lost 4 bases and J lost 4, with 12 bases in between. CDR1 and CDR2 from the germline V gene are GTSNPN and SVGIG (reference sequence). In DNA, the CDR3 is TGTGCCTGGACCGAAGCAGGGGCAGATACGCAGTATTTT. Translated, it gives CAWTEAGADTQYF.

This chain links TRBV6-1 with TRBJ1-5; D is undetermined. The CDR3 runs to 14 residues. Deletions cut 5 bases from V and 1 base from J, with 9 bases between. The germline gives CDR1 MNHNS, CDR2 SASEGT. Here the CDR3 reads CASSPLGSNQPQHF. For the CDR3, the DNA is TGTGCCAGCAGTCCCCTCGGGAGCAATCAGCCCCAGCATTTT.

The V call is TRBV11-2, the J call TRBJ2-5; TRBD1 aligns across 7 bases. Germline V lookup: CDR1 SGHAT, CDR2 FQNNGV. V lost 0 bases, J lost 7 bases, and 11 bases stayed unmatched. The CDR3 covers 16 residues. CDR3 coding DNA: TGTGCCAGCAGCTTAGAACCGACAGGGCAAAGGGGGACCCAGTACTTC. It encodes CASSLEPTGQRGTQYF.

The V gene is TRBV30, the J gene TRBJ1-5; D is unclear. V lost 0 bases, J lost 2 bases, and 8 bases lay in between. Germline CDR1 is GTSNPN and CDR2 is SVGIG (reference sequence). The CDR3 loop spans 14 amino acids. DNA of the CDR3: TGTGCCTGGAGTGTAGGGCAGGGCAATCAGCCCCAGCATTTT. It specifies CAWSVGQGNQPQHF.

In the case of this clone: The identical CDR3 is also encoded by other nucleotide sequences in the sample. The rearrangement links TRBV20-1 to TRBJ2-7; perhaps D is TRBD1 or TRBD2 (5 bases each). Trimming stripped 6 bases from V and 3 bases from J, with 9 bases between. CDR3 length equals 11 residues. The germline V gene encodes CDR1 DFQATT and CDR2 SNEGSKA (reference sequence). The DNA of the CDR3 is TGCAGTGCGGGGACCCTCTACGAGCAGTACTTC. Translation: CSAGTLYEQYF.

The J gene is TRBJ2-7, the V gene TRBV29-1; D may be TRBD1 (6 bases). CDR3 size: 11 residues. With 8 bases removed from V and 7 bases from J, the gap between germline ends came to 15 bases. CDR1 and CDR2 from the germline V gene are SQVTM and ANQGSEA. As DNA, the CDR3 is TGCAGCTCCTCTCAGGGGACGGAGCAGTACTTC. Protein: CSSSQGTEQYF.

This chain joins TRBV7-2 and TRBJ1-5; possible D gene TRBD1, 6 bases. The CDR3 is 17 residues long. Germline CDR1 reads SGHTA; CDR2 reads FQGNSA. The V gene lost 5 bases and the J gene lost 1 base, with 18 bases spanning the gap. Here the CDR3 reads CASSGGAGRGSNQPQHF. The CDR3 nucleotides are TGTGCCAGCAGCGGGGGTGCGGGCAGGGGCAGCAATCAGCCCCAGCATTTT.